Following are 5 T cell receptor beta chains from one sample sequenced in a study of T cell responses to AZD1222 COVID-19 vaccine. Assay: immunoSEQ multiplex PCR; the TCRdb copy retains only in-frame clones and omits some. The repertoire holds 130,000 or so clones, with approximately 91% as singletons. The source material was peripheral blood, sampled on day 0 of AZD1222 vaccination. The receptors here all came from an adult in good health.

The rearrangement uses TRBV11-3 and TRBJ2-7; 8 bases are shared with TRBD2. This CDR3 contains 14 residues. V was clipped by 5 bases and J by 2 bases; unmatched bases: 5. Germline-derived CDR1 and CDR2 are SGHNT and YENEEA. This CDR3 reads CASSPRGGTYEQYF. For the CDR3, the DNA is TGTGCCAGCAGCCCACGGGGGGGCACCTACGAGCAGTACTTC.

J is TRBJ2-7 and V is TRBV7-9; the match to TRBD2 covers 8 bases. Losses at the gene ends were 8 bases for V and 9 bases for J; bases not matched to a gene: 9. CDR1 SEHNR and CDR2 FQNEAQ come from the germline V gene (reference sequence). The CDR3 runs to 12 residues. Written as DNA, the CDR3 is TGTGCCAGCTCCGGGGGGGCCCGGGGGCAGTACTTC. This sequence encodes CASSGGARGQYF.

As DNA, the CDR3 is TGTGCCAGCAGGGGAGTCTCCTACAATGAGCAGTTCTTC. It encodes CASRGVSYNEQFF. J is TRBJ2-1 and V is TRBV25-1; possibly TRBD2 for D (5 bases). This CDR3 comprises 13 residues. V was cut by 6 bases and J by 0 bases, with 6 bases left in between. From germline, CDR1 is MGHDK and CDR2 SYGVNS.

V is TRBV15 and J is TRBJ1-1; D gene unclear. Germline values: CDR1 LNHNV, CDR2 YYDKDF (reference sequence). V lost 1 base and J 8 bases, leaving 8 bases between the germline ends. This CDR3 region has 12 residues. CDR3 bases: TGTGCCACCAGCAGAGTCTCAGAGGAAGCTTTCTTT. It translates to CATSRVSEEAFF.

This clone appeared a few times. V gene TRBV9 combines with J gene TRBJ1-6; D not resolved. CDR1 SGDLS and CDR2 YYNGEE come from the germline V gene. The CDR3 runs 16 residues. Trimming took off 1 base at V and 5 bases at J, with 13 bases between the two ends. The CDR3 is CASSVSGQTDNSPLHF. The CDR3 DNA reads TGTGCCAGCAGCGTAAGCGGCCAGACCGATAATTCACCCCTCCACTTT.